This T cell receptor beta chain was sequenced in a study of cytomegalovirus exposure and HLA in healthy donors. Background on the study: Caucasian-associated ancestry cluster membership applied to approximately 81% of 398 genotyped donors. Whole-study results and caveats: Later on, a genetic analysis was performed. It linked a missense variant in DCLRE1C with V- and J-gene trimming of TCR beta.

Primers: 60 Vbeta forward and 13 Jbeta reverse. In the authors' methods: Unique TCR beta chains numbered approximately 80 million in a later analysis, with around 12 million shared. The data were produced by immunoSEQ multiplex PCR, yet TCRdb's version contains in-frame clones alone and is incomplete. D and trimming come from the DNA, and the V and J calls and clone size come from that table. The sample contains about 62,000 clones, approximately 87% of which appear only once. Germline V gene lookup returns CDR1 LNHDA and CDR2 SQIVND (reference sequence). This CDR3 is built from 15 residues. V was clipped by 10 bases and J by 2 bases; unmatched bases: 9. The table lists this clone with a few counts. Its specificity is unknown.

The sequencing input was PBMCs. V usage is TRBV19 and J usage is TRBJ1-4; the match to TRBD1 covers 8 bases. This sequence was found in a man aged 18 to 30 in good health and CMV-seronegative. Here the CDR3 DNA reads TGTGCCACGTCTACAGGGGGATGGACTAATGAAAAACTGTTTTTT. Its protein is CATSTGGWTNEKLFF.